Below, one T cell receptor beta chain is given with its context. The repertoire was sequenced with immunoSEQ multiplex PCR; TCRdb's copy has only in-frame clones and lacks some. The repertoire holds 25,000 to 35,000 clones, with roughly 90% as singletons. This sample was included in a study of glioma-infiltrating T cells after dendritic cell vaccination. The CDR3 is 15 residues long. Germline CDR1 is KGHSH and CDR2 is LQKENI. V lost 2 bases, J lost 8 bases, and 16 bases lay in between. The clonotype originates from a human donor with glioblastoma. This specimen was blood, taken before dendritic cell vaccination. The chain uses TRBV18 and TRBJ2-1; a weak D match, TRBD2 (6 bases). The CDR3 region has the DNA TGTGCCAGCTCACCAGGGTTGGTGGGAGGAGATGAGCAGTTCTTC. Translation: CASSPGLVGGDEQFF.